The clone carrying this T cell receptor (beta chain) was recorded a few times. The antigen is undetermined. Trimming took 0 bases from V and 4 from J, leaving 9 bases between them. The V gene's germline CDR1 is LGHDT and CDR2 YNNKEL (reference sequence). The CDR3 extends over 14 amino acids. This sample was taken from a study of response to subunit inactivated influenza vaccine. General study results and limits: T cells newly recruited by each seasonal influenza vaccination are few, the authors suggested.

TCRdb re-called the RT-PCR reads through MiXCR, storing one row per CDR3 protein. The table has approximately 250,000 distinct CDR3 sequences, approximately 12% seen once. The sequenced sample was non-naive T cells sorted from PBMCs, obtained 14 to 15 days before vaccination. This receptor was obtained from a middle-aged man who received an inactivated influenza vaccine. The chain couples TRBV3-1 to TRBJ1-2; D not resolved. The CDR3, as DNA: TGTGCCAGCAGCCAAGATTCCTGGGGCTATGGCTACACCTTC. It yields the protein CASSQDSWGYGYTF.